Here is one T cell receptor (beta chain) with its context. The sample has other DNA sequences that encode this CDR3 too. This entry belongs to a study of technical replicates of blood from a few donors. Clones were sequenced by immunoSEQ multiplex PCR, and TCRdb holds only the in-frame ones, with some missing. The sample lists approximately 81,000 clones, 90% to 98% occurring once. The germline V and J ends were trimmed by 0 bases and 4 bases, with 10 bases remaining between them. Germline loops: CDR1 SGDLS, CDR2 YYNGEE. The length of the CDR3 is 14 residues. The sequence derives from a human donor in good health. The chain uses TRBV9 and TRBJ1-1; D is perhaps TRBD1 (5 bases). The sample consisted of T cells isolated from PBMCs. CDR3 nucleotide sequence: TGTGCCAGCAGCGTAGTTGGGGGGAGCACTGAAGCTTTCTTT. Translating it yields CASSVVGGSTEAFF. Full variable domain (outside the CDR3, taken from reference TRBV9 and TRBJ1-1): DSGVTQTPKHLITATGQRVTLRCSPRSGDLSVYWYQQSLDQGLQFLIQYYNGEERAKGNILERFSAQQFPDLHSELNLSSLELGDSALYFCASSVVGGSTEAFFGQGTRLTVV.